This is a list of T cell receptor beta chains from one sample in a study of beta chain features in type 1 diabetes. The repertoire was sequenced with immunoSEQ multiplex PCR; TCRdb's copy has only in-frame clones and lacks some. Of 230,000 or so clones in the sample, 16% were seen once. The sample was naive CD4+ T cells from blood. These receptors originate from a young man with type 1 diabetes. Each CDR3 is given with its conserved first and last residue. A D gene is named only where the DNA matches it firmly. For some rows the clone size is stated as once, few or many, or as a class when expanded; others skip it.

clone_size,j_call,d_call,v_call,cdr3_nt,cdr3_aa
few,TRBJ2-5,NA,TRBV7-9,TGTGCCAGCAGCTTAGCCAGGGTCATCCAAGAGACCCAGTACTTC,CASSLARVIQETQYF
NA,TRBJ2-1,TRBD2,TRBV9,TGTGCCAGCAGCGTAGCTAGCGGGGGTGGTTACAATGAGCAGTTCTTC,CASSVASGGGYNEQFF
NA,TRBJ2-1,NA,TRBV7-9,TGTGCCAGCAGCTTAGTTAGGGCAGGGGACAATGAGCAGTTCTTC,CASSLVRAGDNEQFF
NA,TRBJ2-6,NA,TRBV7-9,TGTGCCAGCAGCTTGCACAGGATATACTCTGGGGCCAACGTCCTGACTTTC,CASSLHRIYSGANVLTF
NA,TRBJ2-5,TRBD2,TRBV9,TGTGCCAGCAGCGTCGGACTAGCGGGAGCCCCAGAGACCCAGTACTTC,CASSVGLAGAPETQYF
NA,TRBJ2-6,NA,TRBV13,TGTGCCAGCGCGCGTTCGTATGCGGCCAACGTCCTGACTTTC,CASARSYAANVLTF
once,TRBJ2-3,TRBD1,TRBV2,TGTGCCAGCAATCTAGGGACAGGGCCTACAGATACGCAGTATTTT,CASNLGTGPTDTQYF
NA,TRBJ1-1,NA,TRBV29-1,TGCAGCGTCCGTCTTTTACTCATGAACACTGAAGCTTTCTTT,CSVRLLLMNTEAFF
NA,TRBJ1-2,NA,TRBV30,TGTGCCTGGAGTGTATCGAGTGGGAACTATGGCTACACCTTC,CAWSVSSGNYGYTF
few,TRBJ1-5,NA,TRBV28,TGTGCCAGCAGTCTCCTTGCTGGCAATCAGCCCCAGCATTTT,CASSLLAGNQPQHF
NA,TRBJ1-1,NA,TRBV6-6,TGTGCCAGCAGCCAGACAGCAGAAGCTTTCTTT,CASSQTAEAFF
few,TRBJ2-1,NA,TRBV2,TGTGCCAGCAGTGAATTGGGTAACAATGAGCAGTTCTTC,CASSELGNNEQFF
NA,TRBJ2-7,TRBD2,TRBV29-1,TGCAGCGTTGAAGATGTGGGTAGCGGGAGTTCCTACGAGCAGTACTTC,CSVEDVGSGSSYEQYF
NA,TRBJ2-1,TRBD2,TRBV29-1,TGCAGCGTTGATCTCACTAGCGGGAGGTATGAGCAGTTCTTC,CSVDLTSGRYEQFF
NA,TRBJ2-3,NA,TRBV6-1,TGTGCCAGCAGTGAAACGGGGGTTCCAGGTTTGGATACGCAGTATTTT,CASSETGVPGLDTQYF
NA,TRBJ2-5,NA,TRBV7-2,TGTGCCAGCAGCTTAGTAGCGGCCTTCCAAGAGACCCAGTACTTC,CASSLVAAFQETQYF
NA,TRBJ2-1,TRBD2,TRBV7-8,TGTGCCAGCAGCGGAACGTCACTAGCGATTGATGAGCAGTTCTTC,CASSGTSLAIDEQFF
NA,TRBJ2-1,TRBD2,TRBV6-5,TGTGCCAGCAGTTACTCCCTAGCGGGAGGAAATGAGCAGTTCTTC,CASSYSLAGGNEQFF
few,TRBJ2-3,TRBD1,TRBV7-9,TGTGCCAGCAGCTCGGGACAGATGAGCACAGATACGCAGTATTTT,CASSSGQMSTDTQYF
few,TRBJ1-1,NA,TRBV11-2,TGTGCCAGCAGACTAACAACAGGGAGGACTGAAGCTTTCTTT,CASRLTTGRTEAFF
few,TRBJ1-1,NA,TRBV9,TGTGCCAGCAGCTCCGGGCCCGACACTGAAGCTTTCTTT,CASSSGPDTEAFF
NA,TRBJ1-4,NA,TRBV5-4,TGTGCCAGCAGCCCCACCGGGCAGGAAAAACTGTTTTTT,CASSPTGQEKLFF
NA,TRBJ2-7,NA,TRBV7-2,TGTGCCAGCAGCTTAGCGGCCGAGCAGTACTTC,CASSLAAEQYF
NA,TRBJ2-2,TRBD2,TRBV25-1,TGTGCCAGCAGTGATACTAGCGGGCGGAACACCGGGGAGCTGTTTTTT,CASSDTSGRNTGELFF
few,TRBJ1-2,NA,TRBV28,TGTGCCAGCAGTCCCCTCCTCAGGGCTAACTATGGCTACACCTTC,CASSPLLRANYGYTF
NA,TRBJ1-5,NA,TRBV30,TGTGCCTGGAGTAGGATGGGCTTGAGCAATCAGCCCCAGCATTTT,CAWSRMGLSNQPQHF
few,TRBJ2-1,NA,TRBV7-2,TGTGCCAGCAGCGGAGACTATATCGTGCAGTTCTTC,CASSGDYIVQFF
few,TRBJ2-3,NA,TRBV29-1,TGCAGCGTTGAAGAGGGGCTTAGGGTAGATACGCAGTATTTT,CSVEEGLRVDTQYF
few,TRBJ2-1,TRBD2,TRBV28,TGTGCCAGCAGTTTTCGAAGTCAACGGGAGGGTATTGGTGAGCAGTTCTTC,CASSFRSQREGIGEQFF
few,TRBJ2-4,NA,TRBV7-2,TGTGCCAGCAGCGCCCCGAATTCCGGAAACATTCAGTACTTC,CASSAPNSGNIQYF
NA,TRBJ2-7,NA,TRBV25-1,TGTGCCAGCAGTGACGACCAGGGCCCCTACGAGCAGTACTTC,CASSDDQGPYEQYF
few,TRBJ2-1,TRBD1,TRBV30,TGTGCCTGGGACGGACAGGGGGCTCTCTACAATGAGCAGTTCTTC,CAWDGQGALYNEQFF
NA,TRBJ2-5,NA,TRBV29-1,TGCAGCGTTGTCGGGGGACGTAGGAACCAGTACTTC,CSVVGGRRNQYF
NA,TRBJ2-1,NA,TRBV21-1,TGTGCCAGCAGCAAAAGGGCCAAGACAGATCACAATGAGCAGTTCTTC,CASSKRAKTDHNEQFF
NA,TRBJ2-5,TRBD2,TRBV13,TGTGCCAGCAGCTGGGGCTTCCAGCGGGGCCGGGGAGAGACCCAGTACTTC,CASSWGFQRGRGETQYF
few,TRBJ1-5,NA,TRBV12-2,TGTGCAAGTCGCTTAGTCCCGAATCAGCCCCAGCATTTT,CASRLVPNQPQHF
NA,TRBJ2-1,TRBD1,TRBV19,TGTGCCAGTAGTAGAGGGACAGGGTTACGCAATGAGCAGTTCTTC,CASSRGTGLRNEQFF
NA,TRBJ2-1,TRBD1,TRBV5-4,TGTGCCAGCAGTTACCCTCCGGACAGGGTTGGCAATGAGCAGTTCTTC,CASSYPPDRVGNEQFF